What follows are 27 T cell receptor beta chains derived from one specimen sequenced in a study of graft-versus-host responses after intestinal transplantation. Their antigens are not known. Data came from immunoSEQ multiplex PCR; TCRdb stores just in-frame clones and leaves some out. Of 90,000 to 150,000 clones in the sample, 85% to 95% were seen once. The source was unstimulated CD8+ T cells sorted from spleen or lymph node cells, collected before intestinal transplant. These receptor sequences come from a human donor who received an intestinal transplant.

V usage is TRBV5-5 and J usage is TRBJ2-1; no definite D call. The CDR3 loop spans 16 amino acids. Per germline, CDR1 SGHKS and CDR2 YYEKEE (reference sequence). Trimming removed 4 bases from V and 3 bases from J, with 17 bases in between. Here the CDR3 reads CASSLGSVLGYNEQFF. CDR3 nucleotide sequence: TGTGCCAGCAGCCTCGGCTCCGTACTGGGCTACAATGAGCAGTTCTTC. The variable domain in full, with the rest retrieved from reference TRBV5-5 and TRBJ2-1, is DAGVTQSPTHLIKTRGQQVTLRCSPISGHKSVSWYQQVLGQGPQFIFQYYEKEERGRGNFPDRFSARQFPNYSSELNVNALLLGDSALYLCASSLGSVLGYNEQFFGPGTRLTVL.

The CDR3 spells CASIKGGSYEQYF. The CDR3 nucleotides are TGTGCCAGCATTAAGGGCGGTTCCTACGAGCAGTACTTC. The chain recombines TRBV2 with TRBJ2-7; D ambiguous. Looked up from germline, CDR1 is SNHLY and CDR2 is FYNNEI. CDR3 length: 13 residues. Trimming pared 7 bases from V and 1 base from J, leaving 11 bases between.

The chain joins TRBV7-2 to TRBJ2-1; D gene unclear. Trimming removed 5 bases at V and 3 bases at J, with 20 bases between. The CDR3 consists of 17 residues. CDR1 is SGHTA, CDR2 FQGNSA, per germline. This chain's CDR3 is CASSAGTDWGHYNEQFF. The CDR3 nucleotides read TGTGCCAGCAGCGCCGGTACCGACTGGGGTCACTACAATGAGCAGTTCTTC.

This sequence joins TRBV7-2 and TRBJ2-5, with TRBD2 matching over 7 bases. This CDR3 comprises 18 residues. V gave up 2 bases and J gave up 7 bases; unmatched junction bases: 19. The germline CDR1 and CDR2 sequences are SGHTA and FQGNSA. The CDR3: CASSLLASGPPGVRTQYF. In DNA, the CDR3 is TGTGCCAGCAGCTTACTGGCTAGCGGTCCCCCGGGTGTTAGGACCCAGTACTTC.

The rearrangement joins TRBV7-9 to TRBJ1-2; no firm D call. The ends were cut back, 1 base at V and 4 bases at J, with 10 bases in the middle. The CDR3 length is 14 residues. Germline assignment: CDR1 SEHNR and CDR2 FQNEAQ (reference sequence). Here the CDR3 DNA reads TGTGCCAGCAGCTTAGGTGCTCTTGCCTATGGCTACACCTTC. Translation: CASSLGALAYGYTF.

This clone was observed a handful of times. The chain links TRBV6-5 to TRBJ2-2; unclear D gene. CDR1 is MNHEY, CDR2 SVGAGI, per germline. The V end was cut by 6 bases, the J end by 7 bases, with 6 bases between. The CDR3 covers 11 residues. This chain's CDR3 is CASRIGGELFF. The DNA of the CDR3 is TGTGCCAGCAGAATAGGCGGGGAGCTGTTTTTT.

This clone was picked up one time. CDR3 bases: TGCAGCGTTGGTGTAAATAACTATGGCTACACCTTC. Its protein product is CSVGVNNYGYTF. The rearrangement joins TRBV29-1 to TRBJ1-2; D uncertain. From germline, CDR1 is SQVTM and CDR2 ANQGSEA. This CDR3 is built from 12 residues. V dropped 4 bases and J dropped 1 base, with 7 bases sitting between them.

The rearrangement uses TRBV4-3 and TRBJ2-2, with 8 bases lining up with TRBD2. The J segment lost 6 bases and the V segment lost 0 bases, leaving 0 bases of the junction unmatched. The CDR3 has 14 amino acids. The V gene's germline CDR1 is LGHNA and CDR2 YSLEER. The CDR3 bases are TGCGCCAGCAGCCAAGACGGGGGGGCCGGGGAGCTGTTTTTT. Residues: CASSQDGGAGELFF.

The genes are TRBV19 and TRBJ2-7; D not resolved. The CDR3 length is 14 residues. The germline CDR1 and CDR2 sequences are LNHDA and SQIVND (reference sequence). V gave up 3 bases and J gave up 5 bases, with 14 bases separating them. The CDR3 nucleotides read TGTGCCAGTAGTATGCGGTGGAGCGTCGACGAGCAGTACTTC. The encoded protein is CASSMRWSVDEQYF.

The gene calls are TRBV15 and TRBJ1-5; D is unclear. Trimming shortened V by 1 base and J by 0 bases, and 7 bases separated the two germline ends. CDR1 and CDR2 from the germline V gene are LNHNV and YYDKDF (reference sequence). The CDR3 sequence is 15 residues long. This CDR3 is CATSRADYSNQPQHF. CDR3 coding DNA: TGTGCCACCAGCAGAGCAGATTATAGCAATCAGCCCCAGCATTTT.

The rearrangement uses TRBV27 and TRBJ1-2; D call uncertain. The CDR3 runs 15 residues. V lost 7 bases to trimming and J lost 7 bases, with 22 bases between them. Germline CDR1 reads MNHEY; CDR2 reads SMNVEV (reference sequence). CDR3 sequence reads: CASTSPRVAGFGYTF. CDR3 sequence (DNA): TGTGCCAGCACTTCTCCCCGGGTGGCAGGATTTGGCTACACCTTC.

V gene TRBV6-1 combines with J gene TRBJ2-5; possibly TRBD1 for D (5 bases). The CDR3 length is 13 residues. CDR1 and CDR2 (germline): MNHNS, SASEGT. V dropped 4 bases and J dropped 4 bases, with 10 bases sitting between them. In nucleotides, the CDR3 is TGTGCCAGCAGTGGCTTAGGGGTAGAGACCCAGTACTTC. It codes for CASSGLGVETQYF.

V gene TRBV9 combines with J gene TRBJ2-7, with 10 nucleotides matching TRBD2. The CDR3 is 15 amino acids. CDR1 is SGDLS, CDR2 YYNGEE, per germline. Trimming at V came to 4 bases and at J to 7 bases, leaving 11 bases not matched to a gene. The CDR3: CASSSTSGMGREQYF. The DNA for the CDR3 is TGTGCCAGCAGCTCTACTAGCGGGATGGGCAGGGAGCAGTACTTC.

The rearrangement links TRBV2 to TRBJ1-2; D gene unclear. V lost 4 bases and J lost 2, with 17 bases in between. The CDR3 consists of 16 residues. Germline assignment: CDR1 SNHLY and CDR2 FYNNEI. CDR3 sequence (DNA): TGTGCCAGCAGTGTCGTTCCAATGACGGTGAACTATGGCTACACCTTC. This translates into CASSVVPMTVNYGYTF.

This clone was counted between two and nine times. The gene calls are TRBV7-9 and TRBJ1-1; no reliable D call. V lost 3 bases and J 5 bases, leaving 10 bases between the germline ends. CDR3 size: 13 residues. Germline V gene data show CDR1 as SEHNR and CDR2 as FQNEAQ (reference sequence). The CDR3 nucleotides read TGTGCCAGCAGCTTGACCCGAGGGACTGAAGCTTTCTTT. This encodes CASSLTRGTEAFF.

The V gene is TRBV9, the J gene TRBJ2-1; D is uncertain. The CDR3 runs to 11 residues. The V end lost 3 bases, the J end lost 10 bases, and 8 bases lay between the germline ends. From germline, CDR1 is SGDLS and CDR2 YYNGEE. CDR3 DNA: TGTGCCAGCAGCGCCCTAGACGAGCAGTTCTTC. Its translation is CASSALDEQFF.

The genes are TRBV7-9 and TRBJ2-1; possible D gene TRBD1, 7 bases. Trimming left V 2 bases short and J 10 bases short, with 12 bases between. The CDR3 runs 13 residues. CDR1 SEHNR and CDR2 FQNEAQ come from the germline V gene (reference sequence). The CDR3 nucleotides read TGTGCCAGCAGCTTACCGACAGGGAGGGAGCAGTTCTTC. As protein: CASSLPTGREQFF. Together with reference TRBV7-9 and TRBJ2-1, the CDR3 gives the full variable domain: DTGVSQNPRHKITKRGQNVTFRCDPISEHNRLYWYRQTLGQGPEFLTYFQNEAQLEKSRLLSDRFSAERPKGSFSTLEIQRTEQGDSAMYLCASSLPTGREQFFGPGTRLTVL.

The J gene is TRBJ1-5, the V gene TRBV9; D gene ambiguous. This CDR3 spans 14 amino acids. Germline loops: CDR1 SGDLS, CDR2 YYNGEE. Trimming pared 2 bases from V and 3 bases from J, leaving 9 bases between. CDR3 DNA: TGTGCCAGCAGCGTCGGCGGCTTCAATCAGCCCCAGCATTTT. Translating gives CASSVGGFNQPQHF.

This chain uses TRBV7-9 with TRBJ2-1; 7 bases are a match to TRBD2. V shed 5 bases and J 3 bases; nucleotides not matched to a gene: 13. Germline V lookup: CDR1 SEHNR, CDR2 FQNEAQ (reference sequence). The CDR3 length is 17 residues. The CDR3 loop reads CASSHQVGPGGYNEQFF. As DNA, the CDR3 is TGTGCCAGCAGCCATCAAGTGGGGCCGGGGGGCTACAATGAGCAGTTCTTC.

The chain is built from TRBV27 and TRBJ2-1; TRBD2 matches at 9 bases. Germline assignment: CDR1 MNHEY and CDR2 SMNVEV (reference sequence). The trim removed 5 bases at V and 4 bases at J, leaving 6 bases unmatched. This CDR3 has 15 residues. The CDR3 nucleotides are TGTGCCAGCAGTCACGGGACTAGCCCGTACAATGAGCAGTTCTTC. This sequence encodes CASSHGTSPYNEQFF.

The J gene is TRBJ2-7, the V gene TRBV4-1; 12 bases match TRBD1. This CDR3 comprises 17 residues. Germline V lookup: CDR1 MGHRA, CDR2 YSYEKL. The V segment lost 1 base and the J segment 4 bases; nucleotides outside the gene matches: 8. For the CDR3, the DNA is TGCGCCAGCAGCCAAGGGGGGCCGGGACAGGGGGCGTACGAGCAGTACTTC. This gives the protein CASSQGGPGQGAYEQYF.

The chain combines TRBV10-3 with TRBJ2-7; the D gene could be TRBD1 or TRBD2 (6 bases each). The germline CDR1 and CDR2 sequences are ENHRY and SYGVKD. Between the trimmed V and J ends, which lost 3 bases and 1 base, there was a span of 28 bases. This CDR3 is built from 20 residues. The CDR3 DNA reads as TGTGCCATCAGTGAACGGGGGCAAGGGGAGCGAAGGACATCTTCCTACGAGCAGTACTTC. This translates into CAISERGQGERRTSSYEQYF.

CDR3 amino acids: CASSLAGAKGDTQYF. Written as DNA, the CDR3 is TGTGCCAGCAGCTTAGCGGGAGCAAAGGGAGATACGCAGTATTTT. The chain recombines TRBV28 with TRBJ2-3; 9 nucleotides align to TRBD2. Trimming at V came to 6 bases and at J to 5 bases, leaving 9 bases not matched to a gene. The CDR3 length is 15 residues. The germline CDR1 and CDR2 sequences are MDHEN and SYDVKM.

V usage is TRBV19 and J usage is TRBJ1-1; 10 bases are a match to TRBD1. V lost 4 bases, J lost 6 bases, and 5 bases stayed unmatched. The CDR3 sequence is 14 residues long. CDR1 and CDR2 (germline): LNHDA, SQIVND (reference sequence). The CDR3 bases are TGTGCCAGTAGTACCGGGACAGGGGATTCTGAAGCTTTCTTT. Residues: CASSTGTGDSEAFF.

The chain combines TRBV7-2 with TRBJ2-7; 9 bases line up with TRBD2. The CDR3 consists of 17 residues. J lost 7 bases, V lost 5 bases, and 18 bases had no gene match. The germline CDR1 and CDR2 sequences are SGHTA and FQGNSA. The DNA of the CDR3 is TGTGCCAGCAGCCCTCGTAGAATGGCGGGAGGGCCGGGGGAGCAGTACTTC. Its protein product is CASSPRRMAGGPGEQYF.

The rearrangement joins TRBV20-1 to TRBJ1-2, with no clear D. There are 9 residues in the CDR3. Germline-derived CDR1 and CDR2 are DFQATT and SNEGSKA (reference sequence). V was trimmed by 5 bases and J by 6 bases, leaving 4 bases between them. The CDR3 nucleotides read TGCAGTGCTTTAAATGGCTACACCTTC. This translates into CSALNGYTF.

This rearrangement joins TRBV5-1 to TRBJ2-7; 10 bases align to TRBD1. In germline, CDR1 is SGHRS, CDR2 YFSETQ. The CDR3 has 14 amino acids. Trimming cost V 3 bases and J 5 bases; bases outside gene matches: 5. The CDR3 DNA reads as TGCGCCAGCAGCTGGACAGGGGGATTTGACGAGCAGTACTTC. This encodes CASSWTGGFDEQYF. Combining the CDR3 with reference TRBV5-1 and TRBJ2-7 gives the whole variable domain KAGVTQTPRYLIKTRGQQVTLSCSPISGHRSVSWYQQTPGQGLQFLFEYFSETQRNKGNFPGRFSGRQFSNSRSEMNVSTLELGDSALYLCASSWTGGFDEQYFGPGTRLTVT.